This T cell receptor (beta chain) was sequenced in a study of blood T cell repertoires in COVID-19. At the level of the study: Some COVID-19 samples were acute and others convalescent; all came from the United States, Italy and Spain. In each case, the material was cDNA or gDNA derived from T cells, B-cell-depleted T cells, or PBMCs.

In the study's own analysis: Nucleated cell number was recorded as an estimate derived from reference gene primer amplification. Here immunoSEQ multiplex PCR was the method, and the copy in TCRdb shows in-frame clones only, minus some. The V and J calls and clone size come from that table; D and trimming were worked out from the DNA. The data hold roughly 160,000 clones, with 86% observed a single time. V was trimmed by 0 bases and J by 4 bases, leaving 14 bases between them. Germline CDR1 reads SGDLS; CDR2 reads YYNGEE. The CDR3 runs 15 residues. This TCR derives from a man aged 50 or older with active or convalescent COVID-19. The sample consisted of peripheral blood. The chain joins TRBV9 to TRBJ2-7; possibly TRBD2 for D (5 bases). In DNA, the CDR3 is TGTGCCAGCAGCGTAGCTGTGGGGTCGGGGTACGAGCAGTACTTC. Its translation: CASSVAVGSGYEQYF.